This TCR beta chain is drawn from a study of CD8+CD57+ T cells in acquired aplastic anemia. CD8+CD57+ cell expansion, shown by flow cytometry, had occurred in the patients selected for sequencing. At blood sampling, none of the patients had yet received therapy. CDR1 is DFQATT, CDR2 SNEGSKA, per germline (reference sequence). This CDR3 has 15 residues. Genomic DNA provided the template from which TCR beta VDJ and CDR3 profiles were obtained. One entry per CDR3 protein, called by TCRdb with MiXCR from the reads. Here the sample spans some 160,000 distinct CDR3 sequences, 40% to 55% being singletons. For this clonotype: What it recognizes is unknown. Germline is not matched at one junction end, which may reflect a read error.

Study findings and constraints: Patients shared approximately 30 CD8+ CDR3 sequences with controls.

The J gene is TRBJ1-3, the V gene TRBV20-1; possibly TRBD1 for D (5 bases). Sequenced: sorted CD4+, CD8+, or CD8+CD57+ T cells (not recorded which) from PBMCs. This clonotype was obtained from a human donor with aplastic anemia. The CDR3 DNA follows: TGCAGTGCTAGACCTGCGGGGACCTCTGGAGACACCATATATTTT. Protein sequence: CSARPAGTSGDTIYF.